The 24 T cell receptor beta chains reported below all come from one sample, sequenced in a study of Ad26.COV2.S vaccination and SARS-CoV-2 variants. The treatment was: 19 received Ad26.COV2.S at low or high dose, single or two shots; several received placebo; per-sample allocation not given. Material that was analyzed had been drawn on day 63 after the first vaccine or placebo injection. Measured with immunoSEQ multiplex PCR; TCRdb has only the in-frame clones, and not every one. The sample lists 440,000 or so clones, about nine tenths seen once, with roughly 4% in the top ten. Sample: peripheral blood, taken in a trial of Ad26.COV2.S vaccine versus placebo. The source of these receptors is a person between 18 and 60 years old who received the Ad26.COV2.S COVID-19 vaccine or a placebo.

The chain uses TRBV7-9 and TRBJ1-1, with D uncertain. Per germline, CDR1 SEHNR and CDR2 FQNEAQ (reference sequence). The CDR3 spans 10 residues. V was clipped by 11 bases and J by 1 base, with 5 bases between them. The CDR3 reads CARRNTEAFF. The CDR3 coding sequence is TGTGCCCGTCGGAACACTGAAGCTTTCTTT.

CDR3 sequence reads: CASGDGYQPQHF. The CDR3 DNA reads as TGTGCTAGTGGTGACGGTTATCAGCCCCAGCATTTT. The chain recombines TRBV12-5 with TRBJ1-5; no firm D call. Germline V gene lookup returns CDR1 LGHNT and CDR2 FRNRAP. The CDR3 is 12 amino acids. The V gene lost 5 bases and the J gene lost 5 bases, with 7 bases spanning the gap.

The CDR3 coding sequence is TGTGCCACCAGCAGGGTTTTCGGTAATGAAAAACTGTTTTTT. It is translated as CATSRVFGNEKLFF. V usage is TRBV15 and J usage is TRBJ1-4; no clear D. CDR1 is LNHNV, CDR2 YYDKDF, per germline (reference sequence). V was shortened by 3 bases and J by 4 bases, with 9 bases between the two germline ends. The CDR3 spans 14 residues. The full variable domain, in which reference TRBV15 and TRBJ1-4 provide the parts outside the CDR3, is DAMVIQNPRYQVTQFGKPVTLSCSQTLNHNVMYWYQQKSSQAPKLLFHYYDKDFNNEADTPDNFQSRRPNTSFCFLDIRSPGLGDTAMYLCATSRVFGNEKLFFGSGTQLSVL.

The J gene is TRBJ2-7, the V gene TRBV27; 10 bases line up with TRBD1. After removal of 4 bases from V and 3 bases from J, the junction contained 3 bases not matched to a gene. CDR1 is MNHEY, CDR2 SMNVEV, per germline (reference sequence). This CDR3 has 14 amino acids. As DNA, the CDR3 is TGTGCCAGCAGTTCCGGGACAGGGGACTACGAGCAGTACTTC. Protein sequence: CASSSGTGDYEQYF.

The chain is built from TRBV30 and TRBJ2-1; D is ambiguous. CDR3 length: 12 residues. Trimming removed 3 bases at V and 9 bases at J, with 12 bases between. The V gene's germline CDR1 is GTSNPN and CDR2 SVGIG (reference sequence). The CDR3 nucleotides read TGTGCCTGGAGCCACGGAGTCGCTGAGCAGTTCTTC. It specifies CAWSHGVAEQFF.

The V call is TRBV19, the J call TRBJ2-7; 9 bases are shared with TRBD2. Germline values: CDR1 LNHDA, CDR2 SQIVND (reference sequence). The CDR3 spans 14 residues. With 5 bases clipped from V and 5 bases from J, the junction kept 7 bases outside the gene matches. The CDR3 reads CASSLAGTSNEQYF. Written as DNA, the CDR3 is TGTGCCAGTAGTTTAGCCGGGACTAGCAACGAGCAGTACTTC.

The J gene is TRBJ2-5, the V gene TRBV29-1, with D uncertain. Germline V gene lookup returns CDR1 SQVTM and CDR2 ANQGSEA. The CDR3 extends over 14 amino acids. The V gene lost 6 bases and the J gene lost 1 base, with 15 bases spanning the gap. The CDR3 DNA is TGCAGCGTCGCCGCCGATGGCAGCCAAGAGACCCAGTACTTC. This sequence encodes CSVAADGSQETQYF.

The chain is built from TRBV27 and TRBJ2-2; the D is unclear. Trimming cost V 1 base and J 1 base, with 7 bases left between them. Germline CDR1 reads MNHEY; CDR2 reads SMNVEV (reference sequence). There are 15 residues in the CDR3. CDR3 sequence: CASSLLGRNTGELFF. The CDR3, as DNA: TGTGCCAGCAGTTTATTAGGCAGGAACACCGGGGAGCTGTTTTTT.

The chain links TRBV7-9 to TRBJ1-2; perhaps TRBD1 as D (5 bases). This CDR3 has 18 amino acids. Trimming took off 1 base at V and 0 bases at J, with 18 bases between the two ends. Per germline, CDR1 SEHNR and CDR2 FQNEAQ (reference sequence). This CDR3 reads CASSLGPAGPPSNYGYTF. The CDR3, as DNA: TGTGCCAGCAGCTTAGGGCCGGCAGGGCCTCCTTCTAACTATGGCTACACCTTC.

J is TRBJ1-5 and V is TRBV27; D uncertain. Trimming left V 6 bases short and J 5 bases short, with 17 bases between. CDR1 is MNHEY and CDR2 is SMNVEV in the germline V gene (reference sequence). This CDR3 contains 15 residues. This CDR3 is CASSQSRGGDQPQHF. The CDR3 DNA reads TGTGCCAGCAGCCAATCGCGGGGTGGGGATCAGCCCCAGCATTTT.

This clone has a handful of counts. The chain links TRBV6-1 to TRBJ1-6, with TRBD1 as a possible D gene (5 bases). This CDR3 has 15 amino acids. Per germline, CDR1 MNHNS and CDR2 SASEGT. The V end lost 2 bases, the J end lost 7 bases, and 12 bases lay between the germline ends. CDR3 sequence reads: CASSEYGAGNSPLHF. In DNA form, the CDR3 reads TGTGCCAGCAGTGAATACGGGGCGGGAAATTCACCCCTCCACTTT.

The chain employs TRBV27 and TRBJ1-6; a possible D gene is TRBD1 (5 bases). The CDR3 spans 15 residues. V lost 4 bases and J 8 bases, leaving 15 bases between the germline ends. Germline V gene sequence: CDR1 MNHEY, CDR2 SMNVEV (reference sequence). The chain's CDR3 is CASSWDGGGDSPLHF. The DNA for the CDR3 is TGTGCCAGCAGTTGGGATGGGGGAGGGGATTCACCCCTCCACTTT.

The chain is built from TRBV4-1 and TRBJ2-7; 11 bases are a match to TRBD1. This CDR3 contains 15 residues. CDR1 is MGHRA, CDR2 YSYEKL, per germline. With V trimmed by 4 bases and J by 5 bases, 7 bases remained unmatched. The CDR3 nucleotides are TGCGCCAGCAGCCCACACGGACAGGGGGCGGACGAGCAGTACTTC. Translated, it gives CASSPHGQGADEQYF.

The chain has TRBV5-6 and TRBJ1-2; tentative D call: TRBD1 (5 bases). The V end was cut by 3 bases, the J end by 5 bases, with 8 bases between. This CDR3 is 12 amino acids long. Germline-derived CDR1 and CDR2 are SGHDT and YYEEEE. The CDR3: CASSYGQYGYTF. For the CDR3, the DNA is TGTGCCAGCAGCTACGGACAATATGGCTACACCTTC.

This clone showed up just once. J is TRBJ2-1 and V is TRBV9; 9 positions match TRBD1. There are 15 residues in the CDR3. V was clipped by 2 bases and J by 4 bases; unmatched bases: 4. Germline CDR1 is SGDLS and CDR2 is YYNGEE. The CDR3 DNA follows: TGTGCCAGCAGCGTTACAGGGGGCCCTTACAATGAGCAGTTCTTC. It yields the protein CASSVTGGPYNEQFF. Looking up the rest from reference TRBV9 and TRBJ2-1 gives the full variable domain: DSGVTQTPKHLITATGQRVTLRCSPRSGDLSVYWYQQSLDQGLQFLIQYYNGEERAKGNILERFSAQQFPDLHSELNLSSLELGDSALYFCASSVTGGPYNEQFFGPGTRLTVL.

The CDR3 here is CASSFIPAGQFQETQYF. The DNA of the CDR3 is TGTGCCAGCAGCTTTATTCCGGCTGGACAGTTCCAAGAGACCCAGTACTTC. The rearrangement links TRBV7-9 to TRBJ2-5; TRBD1 might be the D (6 bases). The CDR3 is made up of 17 amino acids. V shed 3 bases and J shed 1 base, with 18 bases lying between them. Germline lookup yields CDR1 SEHNR and CDR2 FQNEAQ (reference sequence).

The V and J genes are TRBV2 and TRBJ2-1; 8 bases fit TRBD1. CDR1 and CDR2 from the germline V gene are SNHLY and FYNNEI. The CDR3 consists of 15 residues. Losses at the gene ends were 6 bases for V and 3 bases for J; bases not matched to a gene: 7. The CDR3 DNA reads as TGTGCCAGCAGAGTTGACAGGGGAGGCTACAATGAGCAGTTCTTC. It specifies CASRVDRGGYNEQFF.

In this sample, this clone turned up once. This chain connects TRBV25-1 to TRBJ1-6; tentatively, D is TRBD1 (5 bases). Deletions cut 5 bases from V and 11 bases from J, with 10 bases between. CDR3 length: 12 amino acids. Germline CDR1 reads MGHDK; CDR2 reads SYGVNS. CDR3 protein: CASSRQIPPLHF. CDR3 DNA sequence: TGTGCCAGCAGTAGACAGATTCCACCCCTCCACTTT.

The V call is TRBV19, the J call TRBJ1-5, with D tentatively TRBD1 (5 bases). Germline CDR1 is LNHDA and CDR2 is SQIVND (reference sequence). The CDR3 sequence is 14 residues long. V shed 2 bases and J shed 7 bases, with 12 bases lying between them. The CDR3 bases are TGTGCCAGTAGTATACGGTCCGGGGGACAGCCCCAGCATTTT. This sequence encodes CASSIRSGGQPQHF.

This rearrangement joins TRBV3-1 (or the pseudogene TRBV3-2) to TRBJ2-5; 8 bases align to TRBD1. V dropped 0 bases and J dropped 4; count of bases not matched to a gene: 7. The CDR3 runs to 16 residues. The germline CDR1 and CDR2 sequences are LGHDT and YNNKEL (reference sequence). Here the CDR3 DNA reads TGTGCCAGCAGCCAAGATTGGGACAGGAAAGGAGAGACCCAGTACTTC. Amino acids: CASSQDWDRKGETQYF.

The chain employs TRBV5-1 and TRBJ2-1; 10 nucleotides line up with TRBD2. J lost 2 bases, V lost 0 bases, and 5 bases had no gene match. This CDR3 has 17 amino acids. Germline CDR1 SGHRS, CDR2 YFSETQ. The CDR3 loop is CASSLELAGLPYNEQFF. CDR3 bases: TGCGCCAGCAGCTTGGAACTAGCGGGGTTACCCTACAATGAGCAGTTCTTC.

CDR3 bases: TGTGCCAGCAGCGGGGGTGCAACTAATGAAAAACTGTTTTTT. This codes for CASSGGATNEKLFF. The J gene is TRBJ1-4, the V gene TRBV28; D might be TRBD1 (5 bases). This CDR3 contains 14 residues. V lost 6 bases, J lost 0 bases, and 8 bases lay in between. Germline V lookup: CDR1 MDHEN, CDR2 SYDVKM. The complete variable domain, with remaining parts taken from reference TRBV28 and TRBJ1-4, reads DVKVTQSSRYLVKRTGEKVFLECVQDMDHENMFWYRQDPGLGLRLIYFSYDVKMKEKGDIPEGYSVSREKKERFSLILESASTNQTSMYLCASSGGATNEKLFFGSGTQLSVL.

The J gene is TRBJ2-3, the V gene TRBV29-1; unclear D gene. V was clipped by 5 bases and J by 4 bases, with 10 bases between them. CDR1 is SQVTM and CDR2 is ANQGSEA in the germline V gene. The CDR3 sequence is 12 residues long. CDR3 loop: CSVWVGADTQYF. The DNA of the CDR3 is TGCAGCGTTTGGGTTGGCGCAGATACGCAGTATTTT.

The chain uses TRBV5-5 and TRBJ2-1; D gene uncertain. Trimming took 0 bases from V and 2 from J, leaving 12 bases between them. CDR3 size: 16 residues. CDR1 is SGHKS, CDR2 YYEKEE, per germline (reference sequence). CDR3 DNA sequence: TGTGCCAGCAGCTTGGAAGTTTTGAGGACCTACAATGAGCAGTTCTTC. Translated, it gives CASSLEVLRTYNEQFF.